The 15 T cell receptor beta chains below come from one sample, sequenced in a study of graft-versus-host responses after intestinal transplantation. Sequencing was performed with immunoSEQ multiplex PCR; in TCRdb, only in-frame clones are kept and a portion is missing. The data contain 85,000 to 90,000 clones, roughly 92% of them singletons. These receptors' targets are unknown. The sample here was unstimulated CD4+ T cells sorted from spleen or lymph node cells, taken before intestinal transplant. These receptors were collected from a human donor who received an intestinal transplant.

The CDR3 reads CASSPDNEKLFF. CDR3 bases: TGCGCCAGCAGCCCGGACAATGAAAAACTGTTTTTT. This chain uses TRBV5-1 with TRBJ1-4, with unresolved D. Per the germline V gene, CDR1 is SGHRS and CDR2 is YFSETQ. Trimming removed 4 bases at V and 5 bases at J, with 6 bases between. The CDR3 sequence is 12 residues long.

The chain employs TRBV2 and TRBJ2-3; TRBD2 matches 8 bases. There are 15 residues in the CDR3. V shed 2 bases, J shed 6 bases, and the junction held 7 bases outside the gene matches. Germline CDR1 and CDR2: SNHLY and FYNNEI. The CDR3 is CASSESRGRYDTQYF. CDR3 DNA sequence: TGTGCCAGCAGTGAATCCCGCGGGAGGTACGATACGCAGTATTTT.

The chain has TRBV18 and TRBJ2-2, with 9 bases aligning to TRBD2. J lost 6 bases, V lost 3 bases, and 11 bases had no gene match. The CDR3 is 17 residues long. Germline CDR1 and CDR2: KGHSH and LQKENI. The CDR3 reads CASSPTRRGREAGELFF. CDR3 coding DNA: TGTGCCAGCTCACCGACCCGCCGCGGGAGGGAGGCCGGGGAGCTGTTTTTT.

The chain uses TRBV4-2 and TRBJ2-3; no definite D call. The CDR3 length is 13 residues. CDR1 LGHNA and CDR2 YNFKEQ come from the germline V gene. Trimming took 3 bases from V and 6 from J, leaving 10 bases between them. The CDR3 sequence is CASSQESWDTQYF. CDR3 in DNA: TGTGCCAGCAGCCAGGAGAGTTGGGATACGCAGTATTTT.

The V and J genes are TRBV30 and TRBJ2-7, with TRBD2 as a possible D gene (6 bases). The CDR3 totals 15 residues. V lost 1 base and J 0 bases, leaving 13 bases between the germline ends. Germline V gene lookup returns CDR1 GTSNPN and CDR2 SVGIG (reference sequence). DNA for the CDR3: TGTGCCTGGAGTGGGCGAATCGGGAGCTCCTACGAGCAGTACTTC. It encodes CAWSGRIGSSYEQYF.

This chain joins TRBV10-2 and TRBJ1-1, with 8 bases matching TRBD1. V gave up 5 bases and J gave up 1 base; unmatched junction bases: 6. Germline loops: CDR1 WSHSY, CDR2 SAAADI. This CDR3 spans 15 amino acids. CDR3 sequence: CASSLDRAKNTEAFF. The DNA for the CDR3 is TGCGCCAGCAGTTTGGACAGGGCCAAGAACACTGAAGCTTTCTTT.

This sequence joins TRBV11-2 and TRBJ2-1, with 10 bases matching TRBD2. V dropped 5 bases and J dropped 4; count of bases not matched to a gene: 5. CDR3 length equals 15 residues. Looked up from germline, CDR1 is SGHAT and CDR2 is FQNNGV. The CDR3 DNA is TGTGCCAGCAGCGATGCGGGACTAGCGTACAATGAGCAGTTCTTC. It yields the protein CASSDAGLAYNEQFF.

The rearrangement uses TRBV7-2 and TRBJ2-4; TRBD2 agrees at 11 bases. The germline V gene has CDR1 SGHTA and CDR2 FQGNSA. This CDR3 contains 16 residues. The junction had 9 bases not matched to a gene; V was cut back by 5 bases and J by 6 bases. CDR3 coding DNA: TGTGCCAGCAGCAAAGACGGTACTAGCGGGAGAAACATTCAGTACTTC. Amino acid sequence: CASSKDGTSGRNIQYF.

This sequence joins TRBV7-9 and TRBJ2-7, with 11 bases matching TRBD1. V lost 6 bases to trimming and J lost 2 bases; unmatched junction nucleotides: 15. CDR3 length: 18 amino acids. Germline loops: CDR1 SEHNR, CDR2 FQNEAQ (reference sequence). The chain's CDR3 is CASSSPPGTGGLPYEQYF. In DNA form, the CDR3 reads TGTGCCAGCAGTTCTCCACCCGGGACAGGGGGACTACCCTACGAGCAGTACTTC.

In this sample, this clone turned up once. The rearrangement uses TRBV27 and TRBJ2-2, with unresolved D. The CDR3 extends over 15 amino acids. The V end lost 5 bases, the J end lost 1 base, and 11 bases lay between the germline ends. In germline, CDR1 is MNHEY, CDR2 SMNVEV (reference sequence). The CDR3 bases are TGTGCCAGCAGTCTCCTTTCGGAGAACACCGGGGAGCTGTTTTTT. Its translation is CASSLLSENTGELFF.

The rearrangement links TRBV10-2 to TRBJ2-7, with 8 bases aligning to TRBD1. Per germline, CDR1 WSHSY and CDR2 SAAADI. After removal of 3 bases from V and 8 bases from J, the junction contained 6 bases not matched to a gene. The CDR3 has 13 amino acids. CDR3 sequence: CASSEDRGRKQYF. CDR3 DNA sequence: TGCGCCAGCAGTGAAGACAGGGGAAGGAAGCAGTACTTC.

The chain joins TRBV7-2 to TRBJ1-1; D not certain. There are 12 residues in the CDR3. V lost 2 bases to trimming and J lost 4 bases, with 5 bases between them. The germline gives CDR1 SGHTA, CDR2 FQGNSA. The CDR3 reads CASSLKATEAFF. The CDR3 DNA reads TGTGCCAGCAGCTTAAAGGCCACTGAAGCTTTCTTT.

This clone was recorded only once. The chain has TRBV6-4 and TRBJ2-1; TRBD2 matches 11 bases. CDR1 is MRHNA and CDR2 is SNTAGT in the germline V gene. The CDR3 has 15 residues. The trim removed 6 bases at V and 8 bases at J, leaving 9 bases unmatched. The chain's CDR3 is CASSRTSGRFDEQFF. CDR3 nucleotide sequence: TGTGCCAGCAGCCGTACTAGCGGGAGATTCGATGAGCAGTTCTTC.

The chain combines TRBV5-1 with TRBJ2-7, with 16 bases that match TRBD2. The CDR3 covers 16 residues. The J segment lost 7 bases and the V segment lost 0 bases, leaving 4 bases of the junction unmatched. CDR1 is SGHRS, CDR2 YFSETQ, per germline. The CDR3 DNA reads TGCGCCAGCAGCTTGGAACCGGGACTAGCGGGAGGGGAGCAGTACTTC. It specifies CASSLEPGLAGGEQYF.

J is TRBJ2-7 and V is TRBV7-3; TRBD1 might be the D (6 bases). V gave up 7 bases and J gave up 3 bases, with 13 bases separating them. The CDR3 totals 13 residues. CDR1 is SGHTA and CDR2 is FQGTGA in the germline V gene. The CDR3 DNA sequence: TGTGCCAGCACCTTCGACAGGAGCTACGAGCAGTACTTC. Residues: CASTFDRSYEQYF.